This T cell receptor beta chain emerged from a study of CD8 T cells in ankylosing spondylitis. Study-level results: Ankylosing spondylitis blood appeared to be characterized by a TCR beta motif of under ten highly homologous variants.

Molecular-barcoded quantitative 5'-RACE produced these TCR beta libraries. From the 5' RACE reads, TCRdb called clonotypes with MiXCR, one entry per CDR3 protein. The sample holds fewer than 450,000 distinct CDR3 sequences; 17% are singletons and the top ten take approximately 1%. V was shortened by 7 bases and J by 8 bases, with 8 bases between the two germline ends. CDR3 length: 11 amino acids. Germline CDR1 MNHEY, CDR2 SMNVEV (reference sequence). This clonotype has ten or more counts. The antigen is undetermined. The sequence was collected from a male donor with ankylosing spondylitis. The chain links TRBV27 to TRBJ1-4; D gene ambiguous. Sequencing was done on a sample of blood, either unsorted or a sorted T cell fraction (not recorded which). CDR3 DNA: TGTGCCAGCAAAATGGGGGAAAAACTGTTTTTT. It translates to CASKMGEKLFF.